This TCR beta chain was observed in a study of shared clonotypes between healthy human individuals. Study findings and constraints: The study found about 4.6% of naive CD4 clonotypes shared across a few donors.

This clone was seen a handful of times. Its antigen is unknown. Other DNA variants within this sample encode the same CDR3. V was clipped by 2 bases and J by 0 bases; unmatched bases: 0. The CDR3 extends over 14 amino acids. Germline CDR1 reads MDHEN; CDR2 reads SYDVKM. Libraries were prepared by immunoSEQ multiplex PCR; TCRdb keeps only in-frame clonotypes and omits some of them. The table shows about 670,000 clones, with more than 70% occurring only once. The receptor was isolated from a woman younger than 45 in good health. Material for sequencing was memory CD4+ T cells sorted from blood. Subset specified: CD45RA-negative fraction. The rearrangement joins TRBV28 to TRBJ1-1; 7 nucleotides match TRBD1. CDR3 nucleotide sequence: TGTGCCAGCAGTTTAGGGACAGTGAACACTGAAGCTTTCTTT. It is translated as CASSLGTVNTEAFF.